The 32 T cell receptor beta chains given below trace back to one sample, sequenced in a study of tumor and adjacent non-tumor tissue in lung cancer. The library came from three nested PCR rounds adapted from ARM-PCR protocols. TCRdb reprocessed the multiplex PCR reads with MiXCR, giving one entry per CDR3 protein. The table lists over 100,000 distinct CDR3 sequences, more than 60% of them singletons. The template was RNA from unsorted bulk tissue. The material sequenced was lung tumor tissue. Receptor source: a woman aged 55-70 years with non-small cell lung cancer.

Note on this clonotype: A read error may account for a junction end that differs from germline. The V call is TRBV4-3, the J call TRBJ2-7; 11 positions match TRBD2. This CDR3 spans 15 amino acids. In germline, CDR1 is LGHNA, CDR2 YSLEER. The CDR3 DNA reads TGCGCCAGCAGCCAAGTGACTAGCGGGACCTACGAGCAGTACTTT. This translates into CASSQVTSGTYEQYF.

Note on this clonotype: At one boundary the junction diverges from the germline segment, which might be a read error. V is TRBV29-1 and J is TRBJ1-1, with D possibly TRBD1 on 6 matching bases. Germline CDR1 and CDR2: SQVTM and ANQGSEA. The CDR3 totals 13 residues. This CDR3 reads CSIEPHGGTEAFF. The CDR3 DNA sequence: TGCAGCATTGAACCCCACGGGGGCACTGAAGCTTTCTTC.

Note on this clonotype: At one end the junction does not follow the germline gene, possibly because of a read error. This chain joins TRBV11-2 and TRBJ1-2; tentative D call: TRBD1 (5 bases). The CDR3 extends over 16 amino acids. The germline V gene has CDR1 SGHAT and CDR2 FQNNGV. As DNA, the CDR3 is TGTGCCAACAGCCCCCCCACGTCGGACATGAGCTATGGCTACACATTC. It encodes CANSPPTSDMSYGYTF.

A word on this clonotype: An end of the junction differs from the germline gene, which may be a read error. Here the CDR3 reads CASSRDNLHERYF. DNA of the CDR3: TGTGCCAGCAGTAGAGATAACCTCCACGAGCGGTACTTC. This chain joins TRBV7-9 and TRBJ2-7; no reliable D call. Germline lookup yields CDR1 SEHNR and CDR2 FQNEAQ (reference sequence). This CDR3 is built from 13 residues. The complete variable domain, with remaining parts taken from reference TRBV7-9 and TRBJ2-7, reads DTGVSQNPRHKITKRGQNVTFRCDPISEHNRLYWYRQTLGQGPEFLTYFQNEAQLEKSRLLSDRFSAERPKGSFSTLEIQRTEQGDSAMYLCASSRDNLHERYFGPGTRLTVT.

Ten or more counts support this clonotype. This sequence joins TRBV6-5 and TRBJ2-2; 12 positions agree with TRBD1. With 4 bases clipped from V and 5 bases from J, the junction kept 5 bases outside the gene matches. CDR1 is MNHEY and CDR2 is SVGAGI in the germline V gene. The CDR3 consists of 16 residues. The CDR3: CASSSRDRGRTGELFF. CDR3 nucleotides: TGTGCCAGCAGTTCCCGGGACAGGGGGCGAACCGGGGAGCTGTTTTTT.

Ten or more counts support this clonotype. V gene TRBV4-2 combines with J gene TRBJ1-3; TRBD1 matches 7 bases. This CDR3 contains 15 residues. CDR1 is LGHNA and CDR2 is YNFKEQ in the germline V gene. The V segment lost 0 bases and the J segment 13 bases; nucleotides outside the gene matches: 12. CDR3 protein: CASSQDAGTANRIYF. Written as DNA, the CDR3 is TGTGCCAGCAGCCAAGACGCCGGGACAGCAAACCGAATATATTTT.

Of note for this clonotype: One end of the junction is discordant with germline, which a read error may explain. This rearrangement joins TRBV11-2 to TRBJ1-6; D is uncertain. Germline V gene sequence: CDR1 SGHAT, CDR2 FQNNGV. The CDR3 sequence is 14 residues long. CDR3: CASSIEASNSPIHF. CDR3 in DNA: TGTGCAAGCAGCATAGAAGCAAGTAATTCACCCATCCACTTT.

Comment on this clonotype: This likely comes from a read error, as the CDR3 has no conserved phenylalanine or tryptophan at its end. The limits of the CDR3 on the DNA are not certain, so only TCRdb's listed CDR3 is given. The V and J genes are TRBV11-2 and TRBJ2-7. Germline V CDR1 and CDR2: SGHAT, FQNNGV. Counting both end residues, the CDR3 totals 12 amino acids. The CDR3 is CASSADRYEQCL.

The J gene is TRBJ2-1, the V gene TRBV5-1; 11 positions match TRBD2. Germline CDR1 is SGHRS and CDR2 is YFSETQ. This CDR3 comprises 16 residues. Trimming took 6 bases from V and 4 from J; bases not matched to a gene: 9. The DNA of the CDR3 is TGCGCCAGCACCCCGGTCGGGACTAGCGGTTACAATGAGCAGTTCTTC. The encoded protein is CASTPVGTSGYNEQFF.

As to this clonotype: An end of the junction does not agree with germline; a read error may underlie this. The chain links TRBV20-1 to TRBJ2-1; weak D call: TRBD2 (7 bases). There are 15 residues in the CDR3. Germline CDR1 reads DFQATT; CDR2 reads SNEGSKA (reference sequence). CDR3 sequence reads: CRATNPGLGGHEQFF. CDR3 DNA sequence: TGCCGTGCTACGAACCCGGGACTCGGGGGGCATGAGCAGTTCTTC.

A remark on this clonotype: The conserved phenylalanine or tryptophan normally closing the CDR3 is absent here, so this likely arose from a read error. The chain has TRBV11-2 and TRBJ2-7; D may be TRBD2 (5 bases). Between the trimmed V and J ends, which lost 6 bases and 4 bases, there was a span of 16 bases. CDR3 length: 14 amino acids. The germline V gene encodes CDR1 SGHAT and CDR2 FQNNGV. The CDR3: CASSRDRGGYEQYS. The CDR3 DNA sequence: TGTGCCAGCAGTCGGGATCGCGGTGGATACGAGCAGTACTCC.

Concerning this clonotype itself: The junction departs from the called germline gene at one end, perhaps through a read error. The chain combines TRBV6-2 or TRBV6-3 with TRBJ2-5, with 7 bases lining up with TRBD2. The CDR3 has 15 residues. The V gene's germline CDR1 is MNHEY and CDR2 SVGEGT. The DNA of the CDR3 is TGTACCAGCAAGACACGTAGAAGCGGGGAAAAGACCCAGTACTTC. This gives the protein CTSKTRRSGEKTQYF.

As regards this clonotype: A single base separates this from a much larger clone, so it may be a read error. The rearrangement uses TRBV6-6 and TRBJ1-5; no clear D gene. This CDR3 region has 14 residues. Germline V CDR1 and CDR2: MNHNY, SVGAGI (reference sequence). V dropped 3 bases and J dropped 6 bases, with 12 bases sitting between them. Here the CDR3 reads CASSYRWEGQPQHF. The CDR3 DNA follows: TGTGCCAGCAGTTATCGCTGGGAGGGTCAGCCCCAGCATTTT.

Regarding this clonotype: This may stem from a read error, because a much larger clone lies one nucleotide away. CDR3 sequence reads: CASSARTGGRELLF. CDR3 in DNA: TGTGCCAGCAGCGCCCGGACAGGGGGCCGGGAGCTGCTTTTT. The rearrangement links TRBV13 to TRBJ2-2; 11 bases fit TRBD1. The germline CDR1 and CDR2 sequences are PRHDT and FYEKMQ (reference sequence). This CDR3 comprises 14 residues.

A word on this clonotype: Germline is not matched at one junction end, which may reflect a read error. The chain links TRBV20-1 to TRBJ2-3; TRBD2 agrees at 13 bases. The germline CDR1 and CDR2 sequences are DFQATT and SNEGSKA (reference sequence). The CDR3 sequence is 19 residues long. The CDR3 spells CRARALGGLAGPNTDTQYF. The DNA of the CDR3 is TGCAGAGCTAGGGCACTGGGGGGACTAGCGGGGCCTAACACAGATACGCAGTATTTT.

With respect to this clonotype: It may be a read error: a sequence one base away is much more abundant. V gene TRBV12-3 or TRBV12-4 combines with J gene TRBJ1-2; D might be TRBD1 (5 bases). This CDR3 contains 16 residues. Trimming took off 11 bases at V and 7 bases at J, with 29 bases between the two ends. In DNA, the CDR3 is TGTGCCGGCACCCTAAGCTCAGGGTCGGGGTTTGTTGGCTACACCTTC. Amino acid sequence: CAGTLSSGSGFVGYTF.

As for this clonotype: Being one base from a much bigger clone, this may be a read error. The J gene is TRBJ1-1, the V gene TRBV20-1; 7 bases map to TRBD1. V lost 7 bases and J lost 1; bases outside the gene matches: 12. Germline lookup yields CDR1 DFQATT and CDR2 SNEGSKA (reference sequence). The CDR3 is 15 amino acids. CDR3 sequence reads: CSDDGGRGENTEAFF. The CDR3 nucleotides read TGCAGTGATGATGGCGGCAGGGGGGAGAACACTGAAGCTTTCTTT.

With regard to this clonotype: One end of the junction is discordant with germline, which a read error may explain. The chain carries TRBV5-6 and TRBJ1-2; a possible D gene is TRBD1 (6 bases). CDR3 size: 16 residues. CDR1 and CDR2 (germline): SGHDT, YYEEEE. Here the CDR3 reads CASSLWRDTPNYDYTF. The CDR3 DNA reads TGTGCCAGCAGCTTGTGGCGGGACACACCTAACTATGACTACACCTTC.

Points on this clonotype: Since no conserved phenylalanine or tryptophan closes the CDR3, a read error is the likely cause. The genes are TRBV28 and TRBJ1-2; 7 bases line up with TRBD1. V dropped 3 bases and J dropped 8; count of bases not matched to a gene: 6. The CDR3 spans 13 residues. The germline CDR1 and CDR2 sequences are MDHEN and SYDVKM. The CDR3 loop is CASSLRQGEGYTI. The CDR3 nucleotides read TGTGCCAGCAGTTTGAGGCAGGGGGAGGGCTACACCATC.

As regards this clonotype: A read error is possible here, since a much larger clone lies one base away. This chain links TRBV5-4 with TRBJ1-1; D gene ambiguous. Germline V gives CDR1 SGHNT, CDR2 YYREEE (reference sequence). The length of the CDR3 is 13 residues. Trimming took off 3 bases at V and 2 bases at J, with 8 bases between the two ends. The CDR3 sequence: CASSSADNTEAFF. As DNA, the CDR3 is TGTGCCAGCAGCTCGGCGGACAACACTGAAGCTTTCTTT.

Concerning this clonotype: A junction end diverges from the germline sequence, so it may reflect a read error. The J gene is TRBJ2-1, the V gene TRBV7-2; possible D gene TRBD2, 5 bases. The CDR3 loop spans 14 amino acids. The V gene's germline CDR1 is SGHTA and CDR2 FQGNSA. This chain's CDR3 is CANSLETGWPEQFF. DNA of the CDR3: TGTGCCAACAGCTTAGAGACGGGGTGGCCTGAGCAGTTCTTC.

About this clonotype: The junction and the germline gene differ at one end; a read error may be behind it. The chain combines TRBV11-1 with TRBJ1-1; weak D call: TRBD1 (5 bases). This CDR3 comprises 16 residues. CDR1 is SGHAT and CDR2 is FQDESV in the germline V gene (reference sequence). The CDR3 nucleotides read TGTGTCAGCAGTGCAAGGGACCGCCCAATGAACACTGAGGCTTTCTTT. Protein product: CVSSARDRPMNTEAFF.

As to this clonotype: Relative to the germline gene, one junction end is altered; a read error may explain this. The chain links TRBV20-1 to TRBJ2-1; D assignment may be TRBD1 or TRBD2 (5 bases each). Germline V gene sequence: CDR1 DFQATT, CDR2 SNEGSKA (reference sequence). There are 12 residues in the CDR3. The CDR3: CSVPTPLGEQLF. CDR3 DNA sequence: TGCAGTGTTCCGACCCCCTTGGGGGAGCAGCTCTTC.

Points on this clonotype: An end of the junction differs from the germline gene, which may be a read error. The CDR3 DNA follows: TGTGCCAGAAGCTCTATTGAGGGACTAGCTTACGAACAGTACTTC. It is translated as CARSSIEGLAYEQYF. V and J are TRBV12-3 or TRBV12-4 and TRBJ2-7; 9 nucleotides match TRBD2. The CDR3 sequence is 15 residues long.

Turning to this clonotype: Compared with germline, one end of the junction differs, possibly owing to a read error. CDR3 coding DNA: TGTGCCATACCATCCCCGGACCGAAACATTGAAGCTTTCTTT. Residues: CAIPSPDRNIEAFF. The rearrangement uses TRBV6-1 and TRBJ1-1; D unclear. CDR3 length: 14 residues. From germline, CDR1 is MNHNS and CDR2 SASEGT.

As concerns this clonotype: The CDR3 end shows no conserved phenylalanine or tryptophan, and so a read error is likely. The chain uses TRBV11-2 and TRBJ2-5; D unclear. CDR3 length: 15 amino acids. Germline V gene data show CDR1 as SGHAT and CDR2 as FQNNGV. In nucleotides, the CDR3 is TGTACCAGCAGCCCGGTGGGATTCTTCCAAGAGACCCAGTACCTC. It codes for CTSSPVGFFQETQYL.

The chain is built from TRBV5-1 and TRBJ2-5; a possible D gene is TRBD1 (8 bases). Trimming removed 2 bases from V and 0 bases from J, with 14 bases in between. The CDR3 has 16 amino acids. Germline V gene sequence: CDR1 SGHRS, CDR2 YFSETQ. The CDR3 nucleotides are TGCGCCAGCAGCTTTGGGGGGGACAGGTACCAAGAGACCCAGTACTTC. Protein sequence: CASSFGGDRYQETQYF.

This clonotype was counted only a few times. The rearrangement uses TRBV6-1 and TRBJ2-4, with TRBD2 matching 7 bases. This CDR3 has 15 amino acids. After removal of 1 base from V and 5 bases from J, the junction contained 5 bases not matched to a gene. Per the germline V gene, CDR1 is MNHNS and CDR2 is SASEGT. The CDR3 reads CASSEVFLAENIQYF. CDR3 in DNA: TGTGCCAGCAGTGAAGTTTTTCTAGCGGAAAACATTCAGTACTTC.

The chain links TRBV29-1 to TRBJ1-2, with 8 bases aligning to TRBD1. V shed 6 bases, J shed 2 bases, and the junction held 5 bases outside the gene matches. This CDR3 contains 13 residues. Germline V gene sequence: CDR1 SQVTM, CDR2 ANQGSEA. The CDR3 DNA reads as TGCAGCGTCGAGGACAGGGTGAACTATGGCTACACCTTC. This translates into CSVEDRVNYGYTF.

Concerning this clonotype itself: An end of the junction differs from the germline gene, which may be a read error. This chain links TRBV4-3 with TRBJ1-6, with unresolved D. The CDR3 contains 14 residues. Germline-derived CDR1 and CDR2 are LGHNA and YSLEER. CDR3 in amino acids: CASSLQTANSPLNF. The CDR3 DNA reads as TGCGCCAGTAGCCTTCAAACCGCTAATTCACCCCTCAACTTT.

As for this clonotype: Compared with germline, one end of the junction differs, possibly owing to a read error. This chain uses TRBV12-3 or TRBV12-4 with TRBJ1-1, with D unclear. The CDR3 totals 10 residues. This chain's CDR3 is CAGSRLEAFF. CDR3 sequence (DNA): TGTGCCGGCAGCCGACTTGAAGCTTTCTTT.

About this clonotype itself: In this CDR3 the conserved last residue, phenylalanine or tryptophan, is missing, so a read error is likely. The rearrangement links TRBV5-1 to TRBJ1-2; 8 nucleotides match TRBD1. V lost 4 bases and J lost 5; bases outside the gene matches: 7. The CDR3 spans 14 residues. Germline-derived CDR1 and CDR2 are SGHRS and YFSETQ. The CDR3 nucleotides read TGCGCCAGCAGCCGTGGACAGGGTGAATATGGCTACACCTCC. Protein product: CASSRGQGEYGYTS.